These 14 T cell receptor beta chains were all obtained from the same sample, sequenced in a study of CD8 T cells in Susac syndrome. RNA amounts of about 0.45 to 1 ug underwent reverse transcription with random hexamers. TCRdb analysed the immunoSEQ multiplex PCR reads with MiXCR anew, one entry per CDR3 protein. The table shows about 180,000 distinct CDR3 sequences, with over 90% occurring only once. The sequencing sample was made of CD4+ T cells from PBMCs. The receptors originated from a human donor with Susac syndrome.

This rearrangement joins TRBV6-2 or TRBV6-3 to TRBJ2-1; D unclear. Germline CDR1 is MNHEY and CDR2 is SVGEGT. Deletions cut 6 bases from V and 4 bases from J, with 16 bases between. The CDR3 consists of 15 residues. The CDR3 DNA reads TGTGCCAGCAGAGCAGTGCAGGTTGAATACAATGAGCAGTTCTTC. It encodes CASRAVQVEYNEQFF.

The chain employs TRBV7-9 and TRBJ1-2; D is possibly TRBD1 (5 bases). This CDR3 contains 13 residues. V was shortened by 5 bases and J by 7 bases, with 14 bases between the two germline ends. Looked up from germline, CDR1 is SEHNR and CDR2 is FQNEAQ (reference sequence). The CDR3 sequence is CASSLDSPLGYTF. For the CDR3, the DNA is TGTGCCAGCAGCCTCGACAGCCCTCTTGGCTACACCTTC.

The chain carries TRBV5-1 and TRBJ2-7; D perhaps matches TRBD1 (5 bases). This CDR3 contains 14 residues. CDR1 is SGHRS, CDR2 YFSETQ, per germline. V shed 7 bases and J shed 2 bases, with 16 bases lying between them. CDR3 sequence (DNA): TGCGCCAGCGCAGTGGGGCCGGATGCCTACGAGCAGTACTTC. Amino acids: CASAVGPDAYEQYF.

This chain joins TRBV18 and TRBJ1-1; possibly TRBD1 for D (6 bases). Trimming pared 3 bases from V and 1 base from J, leaving 15 bases between. The CDR3 sequence is 16 residues long. Germline CDR1 KGHSH, CDR2 LQKENI. CDR3 amino acids: CASSPRGLDGNTEAFF. DNA of the CDR3: TGTGCCAGCTCACCCAGGGGCCTGGACGGGAACACTGAAGCTTTCTTT.

V gene TRBV6-5 combines with J gene TRBJ1-5; TRBD1 aligns across 7 bases. J gave up 2 bases and V 6 bases, and 7 bases lay outside the gene matches. Germline V lookup: CDR1 MNHEY, CDR2 SVGAGI. The CDR3 is 15 residues long. The CDR3 is CASSHDRDGNQPQHF. The CDR3 DNA is TGTGCCAGCAGCCACGACAGGGACGGCAATCAGCCCCAGCATTTT.

The chain is built from TRBV4-1 and TRBJ1-2, with D perhaps TRBD1 (5 bases). The CDR3 has 17 amino acids. CDR1 MGHRA and CDR2 YSYEKL come from the germline V gene. Trimming pared 2 bases from V and 7 bases from J, leaving 23 bases between. Written as DNA, the CDR3 is TGCGCCAGCAGCCAACATTACGCCAGGGAAGGTTGGGGTGGCTACACCTTC. Protein product: CASSQHYAREGWGGYTF.

The chain couples TRBV7-9 to TRBJ1-6; 9 bases match TRBD1. Per germline, CDR1 SEHNR and CDR2 FQNEAQ (reference sequence). CDR3 size: 16 residues. Germline trimming cut 3 bases from V and 10 bases from J; bases unmatched to any gene: 10. CDR3 sequence reads: CASSFPGTGTDSPLHF. In nucleotides, the CDR3 is TGTGCCAGCAGCTTCCCCGGGACAGGGACGGACTCACCCCTCCACTTT.

CDR3 residues: CSARDPLTGTSGRVDTQYF. CDR3 coding DNA: TGCAGTGCTAGAGACCCTTTAACCGGGACTAGCGGGAGAGTAGATACGCAGTATTTT. The rearrangement uses TRBV20-1 and TRBJ2-3, with 14 nucleotides matching TRBD2. Germline CDR1 is DFQATT and CDR2 is SNEGSKA (reference sequence). This CDR3 is 19 amino acids long. Germline trimming cut 0 bases from V and 5 bases from J; bases unmatched to any gene: 13.

The CDR3 protein is CASSKGTRLETQYF. Here the CDR3 DNA reads TGTGCCAGCAGTAAGGGGACACGGCTAGAGACCCAGTACTTC. The chain is built from TRBV6-2 or TRBV6-3 and TRBJ2-5; possibly TRBD1 for D (6 bases). Germline CDR1 is MNHEY and CDR2 is SVGEGT. The CDR3 is made up of 14 amino acids. Between the trimmed V and J ends, which lost 5 bases and 4 bases, there was a span of 14 bases.

The chain couples TRBV10-3 to TRBJ1-5; 7 bases are shared with TRBD1. Germline loops: CDR1 ENHRY, CDR2 SYGVKD. After removal of 10 bases from V and 5 bases from J, the junction contained 8 bases not matched to a gene. This CDR3 spans 13 amino acids. The CDR3 nucleotides are TGTGCCACTAGGGCAGGGGGTGATCAGCCCCAGCATTTT. It translates to CATRAGGDQPQHF.

CDR3 protein: CASSSKPALRDGLTYEQYF. Written as DNA, the CDR3 is TGTGCCAGCAGTTCAAAACCCGCCCTCCGGGACGGACTCACCTACGAGCAGTACTTC. This chain uses TRBV12-3 or TRBV12-4 with TRBJ2-7, with D possibly called TRBD1 or TRBD2 (5 bases each). V lost 4 bases and J lost 2, with 27 bases in between. The CDR3 length is 19 residues.

The genes are TRBV20-1 and TRBJ1-1; 8 bases are shared with TRBD1. Germline CDR1 is DFQATT and CDR2 is SNEGSKA (reference sequence). The CDR3 loop spans 13 amino acids. After removal of 6 bases from V and 6 bases from J, the junction contained 9 bases not matched to a gene. CDR3 bases: TGCAGTGCACACGACAGGGGAATCTCTGAAGCTTTCTTT. It is translated as CSAHDRGISEAFF.

The J gene is TRBJ2-6, the V gene TRBV4-3; tentative D call: TRBD1 (7 bases). Germline CDR1 reads LGHNA; CDR2 reads YSLEER. The CDR3 contains 19 residues. Trimming left V 4 bases short and J 1 base short, with 20 bases between. The CDR3 DNA sequence: TGCGCCAGCAGCCTACGACCAGGGGGGATCGGGTCTGGGGCCAACGTCCTGACTTTC. As protein: CASSLRPGGIGSGANVLTF.

The rearrangement joins TRBV11-2 to TRBJ2-3, with a weak D call TRBD2 (6 bases). The CDR3 is 15 residues long. V lost 5 bases and J lost 3, with 15 bases in between. Per germline, CDR1 SGHAT and CDR2 FQNNGV. CDR3 DNA: TGTGCCAGCAGCCCCGGGAGTGGGCCGACAGATACGCAGTATTTT. The encoded protein is CASSPGSGPTDTQYF.